This T cell receptor (beta chain) was obtained from a study of T-cell reconstitution after alpha-beta-depleted transplantation in children. The CDR3 has 13 amino acids. A library of TCRbeta sequences, prepared with unique molecular identifiers, was generated. TCRdb redid the calling of the PCR reads with MiXCR, one entry per CDR3 protein. The sample lists 750,000 to 950,000 distinct CDR3 sequences, 15% to 20% occurring once. Findings and caveats of the study: Most T-cell counts and diversity one year after the transplant came from T cells that were newly produced. Recipient T cells and thymic progenitors that survived were the source of the high TCRbeta diversity seen at day 60 in some patients.

This clonotype was counted between two and nine times. The antigen is not known. This receptor was obtained from a male patient aged 10 to 17 who had a stem cell transplant for acute lymphoblastic leukemia, so the T cells may come from the graft donor. The chain recombines TRBV21-1 with TRBJ2-7. TRBV21-1 represents a pseudogene. The sample consisted of PBMCs, mostly from graft donor cells, taken 360 days after TCRalphabeta/CD19-depleted stem cell transplant. The CDR3 DNA sequence: TGTGCCGGTCAAGTGAGCCCCTCCTACGAGCAGTACTTC. Translation gives CAGQVSPSYEQYF.